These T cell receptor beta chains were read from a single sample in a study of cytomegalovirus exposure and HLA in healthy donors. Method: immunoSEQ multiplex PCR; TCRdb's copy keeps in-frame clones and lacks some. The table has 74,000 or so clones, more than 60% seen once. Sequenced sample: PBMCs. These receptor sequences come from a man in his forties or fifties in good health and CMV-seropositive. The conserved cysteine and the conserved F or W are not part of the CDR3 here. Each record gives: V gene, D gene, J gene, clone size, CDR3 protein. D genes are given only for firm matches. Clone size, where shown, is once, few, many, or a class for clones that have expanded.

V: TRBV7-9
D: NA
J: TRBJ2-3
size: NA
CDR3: ASYNRFGVTDTQY

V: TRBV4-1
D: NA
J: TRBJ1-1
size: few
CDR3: ASSLDSMNTEAF

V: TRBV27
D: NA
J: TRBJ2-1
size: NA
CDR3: ASRPPGQINEQF

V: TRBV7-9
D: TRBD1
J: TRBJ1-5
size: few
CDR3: ASSLVRPGQGFQPQH

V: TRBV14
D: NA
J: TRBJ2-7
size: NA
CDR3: ASSPLGTRDSYEQY

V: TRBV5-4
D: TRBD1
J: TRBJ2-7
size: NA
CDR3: ASSVRQGAYEQY

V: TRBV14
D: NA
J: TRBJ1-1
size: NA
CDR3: ASSPFQKMNTEAF

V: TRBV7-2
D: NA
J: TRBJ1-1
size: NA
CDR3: ASSRFIEPEAF

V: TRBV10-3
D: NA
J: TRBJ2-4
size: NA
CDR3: AISESGLAKNIQY

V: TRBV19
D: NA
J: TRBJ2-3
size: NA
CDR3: ASSIDAVTDTQY

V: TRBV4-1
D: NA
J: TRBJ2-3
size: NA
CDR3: ASSQGRLLVSTDTQY

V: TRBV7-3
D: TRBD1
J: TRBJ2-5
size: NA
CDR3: ASSPSLDRGPETQY

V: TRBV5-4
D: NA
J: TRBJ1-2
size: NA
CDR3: ASSFFQGLGYT

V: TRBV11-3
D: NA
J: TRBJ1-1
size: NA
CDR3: ASSPGLEAF

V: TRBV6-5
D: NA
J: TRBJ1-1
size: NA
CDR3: ASSSSIGDGDTEAF

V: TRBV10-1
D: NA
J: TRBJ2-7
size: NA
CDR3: ASVSEKQSIYEQY

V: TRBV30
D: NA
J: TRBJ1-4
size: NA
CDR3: AWRRGGQLNEKLF

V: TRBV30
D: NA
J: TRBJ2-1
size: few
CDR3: AWTSKSAEQF

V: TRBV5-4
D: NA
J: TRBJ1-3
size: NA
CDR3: ASSLWAMEAGNTIY

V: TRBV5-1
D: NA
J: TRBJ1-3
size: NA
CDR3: ASSLVPAGSGNTIY

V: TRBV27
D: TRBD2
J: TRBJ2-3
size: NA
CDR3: ASSTRTSGRAAYVTDTQY

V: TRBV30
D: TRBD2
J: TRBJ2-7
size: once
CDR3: AWSVGTSGRNEQY

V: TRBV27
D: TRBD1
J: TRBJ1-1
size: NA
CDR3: ASSLSSGQGVVRAF

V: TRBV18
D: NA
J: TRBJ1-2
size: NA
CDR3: ASSPSGTLSSDYGYT

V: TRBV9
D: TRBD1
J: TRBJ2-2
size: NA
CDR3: ASSPRQGATGELF

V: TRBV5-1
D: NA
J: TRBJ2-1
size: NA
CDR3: ASSLVGGVSYNEQF

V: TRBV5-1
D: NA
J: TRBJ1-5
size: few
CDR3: ASRYDSNQPQH

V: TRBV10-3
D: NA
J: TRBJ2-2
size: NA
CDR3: AIGLVEAGELF

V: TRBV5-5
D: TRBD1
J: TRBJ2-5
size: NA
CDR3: ASSLLQDRED

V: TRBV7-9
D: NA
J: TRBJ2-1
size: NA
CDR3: ASSTRDNEQF

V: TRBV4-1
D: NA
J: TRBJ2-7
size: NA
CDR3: ASSQDYNYEQY

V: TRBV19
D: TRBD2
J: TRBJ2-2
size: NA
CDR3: ASSISSGGAGELF

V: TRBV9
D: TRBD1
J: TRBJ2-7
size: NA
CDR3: ASTSPTGNSYEQY

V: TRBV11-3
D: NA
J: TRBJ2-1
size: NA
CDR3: ASSFSGTEQF

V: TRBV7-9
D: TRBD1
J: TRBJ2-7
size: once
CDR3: ASSLGQGAYEQY

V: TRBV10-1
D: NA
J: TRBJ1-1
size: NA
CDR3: ASSESSGVTEAF

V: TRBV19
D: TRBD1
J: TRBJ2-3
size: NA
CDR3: ASSMQGAVDTQY

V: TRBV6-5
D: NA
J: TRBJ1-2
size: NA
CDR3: ASSYSVQAISGYT

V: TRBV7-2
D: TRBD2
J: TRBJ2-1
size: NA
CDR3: ASSWWEGGDNEQF

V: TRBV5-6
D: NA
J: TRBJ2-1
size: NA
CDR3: ASSLGGMAYNEQF

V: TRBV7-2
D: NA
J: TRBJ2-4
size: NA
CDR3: ASSPSENIQY

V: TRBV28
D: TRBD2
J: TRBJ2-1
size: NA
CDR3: ASSSGTSAISYNEQF